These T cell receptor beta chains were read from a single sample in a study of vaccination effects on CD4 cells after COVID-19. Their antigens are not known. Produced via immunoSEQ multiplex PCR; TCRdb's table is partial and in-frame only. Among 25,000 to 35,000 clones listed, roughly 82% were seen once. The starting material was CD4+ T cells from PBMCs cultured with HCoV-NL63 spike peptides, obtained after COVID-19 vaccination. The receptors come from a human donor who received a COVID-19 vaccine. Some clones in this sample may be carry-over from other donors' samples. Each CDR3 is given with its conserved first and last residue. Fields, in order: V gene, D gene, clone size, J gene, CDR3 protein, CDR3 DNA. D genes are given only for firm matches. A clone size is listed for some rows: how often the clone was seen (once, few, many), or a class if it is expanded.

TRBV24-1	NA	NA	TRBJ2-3	CATSDPTFTENTDTQYF	TGTGCCACCAGTGATCCCACCTTTACTGAAAACACAGATACGCAGTATTTT
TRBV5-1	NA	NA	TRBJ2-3	CASSQGGARTDTQYF	TGCGCCAGCAGCCAAGGGGGTGCGAGGACAGATACGCAGTATTTT
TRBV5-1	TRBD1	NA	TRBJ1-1	CASSATTGSNTEAFF	TGCGCCAGCAGCGCAACGACAGGGTCGAACACTGAAGCTTTCTTT
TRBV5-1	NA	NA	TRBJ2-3	CASSSSTGGADTQYF	TGCGCCAGCAGCTCATCCACAGGTGGCGCAGATACGCAGTATTTT
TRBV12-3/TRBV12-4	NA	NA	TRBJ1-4	CASRLNEKLFF	TGTGCCAGCAGGCTAAATGAAAAACTGTTTTTT
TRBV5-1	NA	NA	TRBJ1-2	CASSFEGKGYTF	TGCGCCAGCAGCTTTGAGGGGAAGGGCTACACCTTC
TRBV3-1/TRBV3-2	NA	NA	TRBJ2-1	CASSPLLGIYNEQFF	TGTGCCAGCAGCCCATTATTAGGGATCTACAATGAGCAGTTCTTC
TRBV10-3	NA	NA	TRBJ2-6	CAISEPRGANVLTF	TGTGCCATCAGTGAGCCTCGTGGGGCCAACGTCCTGACTTTC
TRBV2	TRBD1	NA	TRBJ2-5	CASTPGQGQETQYF	TGTGCCAGCACCCCGGGACAGGGCCAAGAGACCCAGTACTTC
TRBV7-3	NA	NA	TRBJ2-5	CASSPSTGETQYF	TGTGCCAGCAGCCCCTCGACGGGCGAGACCCAGTACTTC
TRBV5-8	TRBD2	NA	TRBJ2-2	CASSFQRGGLGELFF	TGTGCCAGCAGCTTCCAGCGGGGGGGCCTCGGGGAGCTGTTTTTT
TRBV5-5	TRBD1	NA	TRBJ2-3	CASSLRTGTTDTQYF	TGTGCCAGCAGCCTTCGGACAGGGACCACAGATACGCAGTATTTT
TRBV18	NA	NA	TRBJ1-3	CASSPADSGNTIYF	TGTGCCAGCTCACCTGCGGACTCTGGAAACACCATATATTTT
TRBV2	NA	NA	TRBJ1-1	CASSDPLEAFF	TGTGCCAGCAGTGATCCCCTGGAAGCTTTCTTT
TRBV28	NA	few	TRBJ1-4	CASSFYMGNEKLFF	TGTGCCAGCAGTTTCTACATGGGTAATGAAAAACTGTTTTTT
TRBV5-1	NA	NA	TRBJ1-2	CASSSLGEYSGYTF	TGCGCCAGCAGCTCCCTCGGAGAGTACAGTGGCTACACCTTC
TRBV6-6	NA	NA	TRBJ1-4	CASRPPGGFNEKLFF	TGTGCCAGCAGACCCCCTGGGGGGTTTAATGAAAAACTGTTTTTT
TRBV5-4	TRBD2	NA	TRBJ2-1	CASSSRTSGTYNEQFF	TGTGCCAGCAGCTCCAGGACTAGCGGGACCTACAATGAGCAGTTCTTC
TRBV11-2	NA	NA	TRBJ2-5	CASSFQAGQETQYF	TGTGCCAGCAGCTTCCAGGCGGGGCAAGAGACCCAGTACTTC
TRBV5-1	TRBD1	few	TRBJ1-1	CASRQGADTEAFF	TGCGCCAGCAGGCAGGGGGCGGACACTGAAGCTTTCTTT
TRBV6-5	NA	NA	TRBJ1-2	CASSSSHAVYYGYTF	TGTGCCAGCAGTTCCAGTCACGCAGTATACTATGGCTACACCTTC
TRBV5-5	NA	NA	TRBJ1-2	CASSPSGLQNYGYTF	TGTGCCAGCAGCCCCAGCGGATTACAAAACTATGGCTACACCTTC
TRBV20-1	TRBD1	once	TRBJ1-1	CSAGTGREAFF	TGCAGTGCTGGGACAGGGCGTGAAGCTTTCTTT
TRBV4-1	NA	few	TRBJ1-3	CASSQSRTGNTIYF	TGCGCCAGCAGCCAATCCCGGACTGGAAACACCATATATTTT
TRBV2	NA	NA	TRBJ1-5	CASVRGGNQPQHF	TGTGCCAGCGTACGGGGGGGCAATCAGCCCCAGCATTTT
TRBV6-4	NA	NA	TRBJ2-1	CASREGGEQFF	TGTGCCAGTAGGGAGGGGGGTGAGCAGTTCTTC
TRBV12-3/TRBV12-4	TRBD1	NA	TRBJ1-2	CASSTRDRGYTF	TGTGCCAGCAGCACTAGGGACAGGGGGTACACCTTC
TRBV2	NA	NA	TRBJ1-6	CASEPAGQNSNSPLHF	TGTGCCAGCGAACCCGCGGGACAAAATTCCAATTCACCCCTCCACTTT
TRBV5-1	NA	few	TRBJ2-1	CASSLLNEQFF	TGCGCCAGCAGCTTGCTGAATGAGCAGTTCTTC
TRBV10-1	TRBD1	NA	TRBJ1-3	CASSERTGDPTIYF	TGCGCCAGCAGTGAAAGGACAGGAGATCCCACCATATATTTT
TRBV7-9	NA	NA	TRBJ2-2	CASSAHGGTGELFF	TGTGCCAGCAGCGCCCACGGGGGTACCGGGGAGCTGTTTTTT
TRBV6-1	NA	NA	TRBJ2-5	CASSEVWQRKETQYF	TGTGCCAGCAGTGAAGTGTGGCAGAGAAAAGAGACCCAGTACTTC
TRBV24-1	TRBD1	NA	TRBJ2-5	CATSGAGGVETQYF	TGTGCCACCAGTGGGGCAGGGGGAGTAGAGACCCAGTACTTC
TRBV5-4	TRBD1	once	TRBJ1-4	CASSYKTGIVSEKLFF	TGTGCCAGCAGCTACAAGACAGGGATAGTCAGTGAAAAACTGTTTTTT
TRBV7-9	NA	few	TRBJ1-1	CASSGEGLNTEAFF	TGTGCCAGCAGCGGGGAGGGCCTGAACACTGAAGCTTTCTTT